A selection of T cell receptor beta chains follows, all from one sample in a study of CD8+ T cells in alopecia areata. Using immunoSEQ multiplex PCR, the repertoire was profiled, and TCRdb retains in-frame clones only, with some absent. The sample shows 70,000 or so clones, roughly 61% of them seen only once. The source was CD8+ T cells sorted from blood, collected at week 0. These receptors were taken from a human donor with alopecia areata. The CDR3 runs from the conserved cysteine through the conserved F or W. The order of the fields is clone size, V gene, J gene, D gene, CDR3 protein, CDR3 DNA. The D gene is left open where the match is weak. The size field is filled for only some rows; it gives once, few, many or a size class.

abundance: -
v_gene: TRBV20-1
j_gene: TRBJ2-1
d_gene: -
CDR3aa: CSDEYNEQFF
CDR3nt: TGTTCGGACGAGTACAATGAGCAGTTCTTC

abundance: -
v_gene: TRBV27
j_gene: TRBJ2-1
d_gene: TRBD1
CDR3aa: CASSRQGVLNEQFF
CDR3nt: TGTGCCAGCAGTCGACAGGGCGTTCTCAATGAGCAGTTCTTC

abundance: -
v_gene: TRBV27
j_gene: TRBJ1-2
d_gene: TRBD1
CDR3aa: CASGLDGTALYYGYTF
CDR3nt: TGTGCCAGCGGACTAGACGGGACAGCCCTCTACTATGGCTACACCTTC

abundance: -
v_gene: TRBV28
j_gene: TRBJ1-2
d_gene: -
CDR3aa: CASRIRGNYGYTF
CDR3nt: TGTGCCAGCAGAATCCGGGGGAACTATGGCTACACCTTC

abundance: few
v_gene: TRBV30
j_gene: TRBJ1-2
d_gene: -
CDR3aa: CAWRDRINYGYTF
CDR3nt: TGTGCCTGGAGGGACAGAATTAACTATGGCTACACCTTC

abundance: -
v_gene: TRBV30
j_gene: TRBJ2-1
d_gene: -
CDR3aa: CAWSYEGGGEYINEQFF
CDR3nt: TGTGCCTGGTCTTACGAGGGGGGTGGCGAGTACATCAATGAGCAGTTCTTC

abundance: -
v_gene: TRBV2
j_gene: TRBJ2-1
d_gene: -
CDR3aa: CASTVPGDSDYNEQFF
CDR3nt: TGTGCCAGCACCGTTCCGGGGGACAGCGACTACAATGAGCAGTTCTTC

abundance: -
v_gene: TRBV5-6
j_gene: TRBJ2-1
d_gene: -
CDR3aa: CASSLEGNEQFF
CDR3nt: TGTGCCAGCAGCTTGGAGGGCAATGAGCAGTTCTTC

abundance: few
v_gene: TRBV7-9
j_gene: TRBJ2-4
d_gene: TRBD1
CDR3aa: CASSLNTGGVKNIQYF
CDR3nt: TGTGCCAGCAGCTTAAATACAGGGGGAGTCAAAAACATTCAGTACTTC

abundance: -
v_gene: TRBV5-1
j_gene: TRBJ1-2
d_gene: -
CDR3aa: CASSPLDKRGYTF
CDR3nt: TGCGCCAGCAGCCCACTGGACAAGCGGGGCTACACCTTC

abundance: -
v_gene: TRBV30
j_gene: TRBJ2-7
d_gene: TRBD1
CDR3aa: CAWKPGQSNEQYF
CDR3nt: TGTGCCTGGAAGCCGGGACAGAGCAACGAGCAGTACTTC

abundance: once
v_gene: TRBV2
j_gene: TRBJ1-1
d_gene: -
CDR3aa: CATEKGTIGFLAFF
CDR3nt: TGTGCCACCGAAAAGGGGACAATCGGTTTTTTAGCTTTCTTT

abundance: -
v_gene: TRBV27
j_gene: TRBJ1-2
d_gene: -
CDR3aa: CASAYAGYGYGYTF
CDR3nt: TGTGCCAGCGCTTATGCGGGGTATGGGTATGGCTACACCTTC

abundance: -
v_gene: TRBV29-1
j_gene: TRBJ2-1
d_gene: TRBD2
CDR3aa: CSVEGTSDDEQFF
CDR3nt: TGCAGCGTTGAAGGGACTAGCGACGATGAGCAGTTCTTC

abundance: -
v_gene: TRBV5-1
j_gene: TRBJ1-1
d_gene: -
CDR3aa: CASSLGSHNPKMNTEAFF
CDR3nt: TGCGCCAGCAGCTTAGGCAGCCATAACCCAAAGATGAACACTGAAGCTTTCTTT

abundance: few
v_gene: TRBV29-1
j_gene: TRBJ2-1
d_gene: -
CDR3aa: CSVTGSGSYNEQFF
CDR3nt: TGCAGCGTCACAGGGTCAGGCTCCTACAATGAGCAGTTCTTC

abundance: few
v_gene: TRBV29-1
j_gene: TRBJ2-7
d_gene: TRBD1
CDR3aa: CSVESGQGAYEQYF
CDR3nt: TGCAGCGTTGAAAGTGGGCAGGGGGCCTACGAGCAGTACTTC

abundance: -
v_gene: TRBV6-5
j_gene: TRBJ2-1
d_gene: TRBD2
CDR3aa: CASSYTLAGVGEQFF
CDR3nt: TGTGCCAGCAGTTACACCCTAGCGGGAGTGGGAGAGCAGTTCTTC

abundance: -
v_gene: TRBV10-2
j_gene: TRBJ2-5
d_gene: -
CDR3aa: CASSDRGPQETQYF
CDR3nt: TGCGCCAGCAGTGACAGGGGTCCCCAAGAGACCCAGTACTTC

abundance: -
v_gene: TRBV27
j_gene: TRBJ1-5
d_gene: -
CDR3aa: CASSPDWGARDQPQHF
CDR3nt: TGTGCCAGCAGCCCTGATTGGGGGGCCCGGGATCAGCCCCAGCATTTT

abundance: -
v_gene: TRBV30
j_gene: TRBJ2-1
d_gene: -
CDR3aa: CAARGHEQFF
CDR3nt: TGTGCCGCCCGCGGCCATGAGCAGTTCTTC

abundance: few
v_gene: TRBV30
j_gene: TRBJ2-1
d_gene: -
CDR3aa: CAWSSLYNEQFF
CDR3nt: TGTGCCTGGAGCTCCCTCTACAATGAGCAGTTCTTC

abundance: few
v_gene: TRBV13
j_gene: TRBJ2-5
d_gene: TRBD2
CDR3aa: CASSLGSGGQRETQYF
CDR3nt: TGTGCCAGCAGCTTAGGTAGCGGGGGCCAAAGAGAGACCCAGTACTTC

abundance: few
v_gene: TRBV7-9
j_gene: TRBJ2-1
d_gene: -
CDR3aa: CASSSTGNEQFF
CDR3nt: TGTGCCAGCAGCTCTACAGGGAATGAGCAGTTCTTC

abundance: -
v_gene: TRBV27
j_gene: TRBJ1-1
d_gene: TRBD1
CDR3aa: CASSFYRGLGEAFF
CDR3nt: TGTGCCAGCAGCTTCTACAGGGGGCTAGGTGAAGCTTTCTTT

abundance: -
v_gene: TRBV30
j_gene: TRBJ1-2
d_gene: -
CDR3aa: CAWTDGRGTGYTF
CDR3nt: TGTGCCTGGACCGACGGCCGCGGAACCGGCTACACCTTC

abundance: -
v_gene: TRBV2
j_gene: TRBJ2-7
d_gene: TRBD1
CDR3aa: CASSETTGTGAYEQYF
CDR3nt: TGTGCCAGCAGTGAAACTACCGGGACAGGAGCCTACGAGCAGTACTTC

abundance: -
v_gene: TRBV20-1
j_gene: TRBJ2-7
d_gene: -
CDR3aa: CSARSYEQYF
CDR3nt: TGCAGTGCTCGGTCCTACGAGCAGTACTTC

abundance: once
v_gene: TRBV25-1
j_gene: TRBJ1-2
d_gene: -
CDR3aa: CASSGTANYGYTF
CDR3nt: TGTGCCAGCAGTGGGACTGCCAACTATGGCTACACCTTC

abundance: few
v_gene: TRBV10-3
j_gene: TRBJ2-1
d_gene: TRBD2
CDR3aa: CAISANPKTSGSLGTNNEQFF
CDR3nt: TGTGCCATCAGTGCCAACCCTAAGACTAGCGGGAGCCTTGGGACTAACAATGAGCAGTTCTTC

abundance: medium-sized
v_gene: TRBV14
j_gene: TRBJ2-7
d_gene: TRBD2
CDR3aa: CASSRGTSLSYEQYF
CDR3nt: TGTGCCAGCAGCAGAGGGACTAGTCTCTCCTACGAGCAGTACTTC

abundance: -
v_gene: TRBV9
j_gene: TRBJ2-7
d_gene: -
CDR3aa: CASSVDTSYYEQYF
CDR3nt: TGTGCCAGCAGCGTAGACACTAGCTACTACGAGCAGTACTTC

abundance: few
v_gene: TRBV5-4
j_gene: TRBJ2-1
d_gene: TRBD2
CDR3aa: CASSQDSAGGPGNEQFF
CDR3nt: TGCGCCAGCAGCCAAGACTCAGCGGGAGGGCCAGGGAATGAGCAGTTCTTC

abundance: -
v_gene: TRBV7-6
j_gene: TRBJ2-7
d_gene: -
CDR3aa: CASSLEFRYPQYF
CDR3nt: TGTGCCAGCAGCTTAGAATTCCGGTACCCGCAGTACTTC

abundance: -
v_gene: TRBV4-3
j_gene: TRBJ2-1
d_gene: TRBD1
CDR3aa: CASGTGTYNEQFF
CDR3nt: TGCGCCAGCGGGACAGGGACCTACAATGAGCAGTTCTTC

abundance: few
v_gene: TRBV27
j_gene: TRBJ2-3
d_gene: TRBD2
CDR3aa: CASSSPLAGATDTQYF
CDR3nt: TGTGCCAGCAGTTCGCCACTAGCGGGGGCGACAGATACGCAGTATTTT

abundance: -
v_gene: TRBV9
j_gene: TRBJ2-5
d_gene: TRBD2
CDR3aa: CASSVERGASETQYF
CDR3nt: TGTGCCAGCAGCGTAGAGCGGGGGGCATCGGAGACCCAGTACTTC

abundance: -
v_gene: TRBV25-1
j_gene: TRBJ2-7
d_gene: -
CDR3aa: CASSVSYEQYF
CDR3nt: TGTGCCAGCAGTGTTTCCTACGAGCAGTACTTC

abundance: -
v_gene: TRBV14
j_gene: TRBJ2-7
d_gene: -
CDR3aa: CASSRLEVVYEQYF
CDR3nt: TGTGCCAGCAGCCGCCTTGAGGTGGTCTACGAGCAGTACTTC

abundance: -
v_gene: TRBV9
j_gene: TRBJ1-2
d_gene: -
CDR3aa: CASSLVGGGYTF
CDR3nt: TGTGCCAGCAGTCTCGTCGGGGGTGGCTACACCTTC

abundance: few
v_gene: TRBV29-1
j_gene: TRBJ1-5
d_gene: TRBD1
CDR3aa: CSVDLTRGPLRNQPQHF
CDR3nt: TGCAGCGTTGATCTTACCAGGGGGCCCCTAAGGAATCAGCCCCAGCATTTT

abundance: -
v_gene: TRBV2
j_gene: TRBJ1-5
d_gene: -
CDR3aa: CASSFYGQYNQPQHF
CDR3nt: TGTGCCAGCAGCTTCTACGGACAGTACAATCAGCCCCAGCATTTT

abundance: -
v_gene: TRBV7-9
j_gene: TRBJ1-1
d_gene: -
CDR3aa: CASSLVRGAKNTEAFF
CDR3nt: TGTGCCAGCAGCTTAGTCCGGGGCGCCAAGAACACTGAAGCTTTCTTT

abundance: few
v_gene: TRBV15
j_gene: TRBJ2-1
d_gene: TRBD2
CDR3aa: CATSIGTSAYNEQFF
CDR3nt: TGTGCCACCAGCATCGGGACTAGCGCCTACAATGAGCAGTTCTTC

abundance: -
v_gene: TRBV5-1
j_gene: TRBJ2-5
d_gene: -
CDR3aa: CASSLESGGETQYF
CDR3nt: TGCGCCAGCAGCTTGGAGTCGGGCGGTGAGACCCAGTACTTC

abundance: -
v_gene: TRBV29-1
j_gene: TRBJ1-1
d_gene: -
CDR3aa: CSVEDSDSSNTEAFF
CDR3nt: TGCAGCGTTGAAGACTCGGACAGTTCGAACACTGAAGCTTTCTTT

abundance: -
v_gene: TRBV5-6
j_gene: TRBJ1-5
d_gene: -
CDR3aa: CASSLSGAAQPQHF
CDR3nt: TGTGCCAGCAGCTTGTCCGGGGCGGCTCAGCCCCAGCATTTT

abundance: -
v_gene: TRBV27
j_gene: TRBJ1-4
d_gene: -
CDR3aa: CASSFKSTNEKLFF
CDR3nt: TGTGCCAGCAGTTTTAAGTCAACTAATGAAAAACTGTTTTTT

abundance: -
v_gene: TRBV18
j_gene: TRBJ2-7
d_gene: TRBD1
CDR3aa: CASSPDRGHEQYF
CDR3nt: TGTGCCAGCTCACCAGACAGGGGACACGAGCAGTACTTC